These T cell receptor beta chains were read from a single sample in a study of T cells in Graves' hyperthyroidism and ophthalmopathy. TCRdb independently ran MiXCR on the multiplex PCR reads; one entry per CDR3 protein. The profile shows under 400,000 distinct CDR3 sequences, about a sixth of them singletons. Sequenced sample: blood. The receptors derive from a woman aged 40 to 50 with Graves' ophthalmopathy. The CDR3 runs from the conserved cysteine through the conserved F or W. D genes are given only for firm matches. Expanded clones get a size class; other rows say once, few or many, or leave the size out.

j_call	v_call	clone_size	d_call	cdr3_nt	cdr3_aa
TRBJ2-3	TRBV11-1	many	.	TGTGCCAGCAGCCCAACAGGGAAGTTAGCAGATACGCAGTATTTT	CASSPTGKLADTQYF
TRBJ2-7	TRBV20-1	many	.	TGCAGTGCTAGGCCTTCGGTCTCCTACGAGCAGTACTTC	CSARPSVSYEQYF
TRBJ1-1	TRBV30	many	TRBD1	TGTGCCTGGATCCCCCAGAGGGGGCGGAACACTGAAGCTTTCTTT	CAWIPQRGRNTEAFF
TRBJ2-4	TRBV20-1	many	.	TGCAGTGCTAGAGACTTCCGGAAAAACATTCAGTACTTC	CSARDFRKNIQYF
TRBJ2-7	TRBV6-5	many	.	TGTGCCAGCAGTTACTCGTTGACGCCGATATACGAGCAGTACTTC	CASSYSLTPIYEQYF
TRBJ1-5	TRBV28	many	.	TGTGCCAGCAGCCCTTCGGGCGGACTTAGCAATCAGCCCCAGCATTTT	CASSPSGGLSNQPQHF
TRBJ1-2	TRBV12-3/TRBV12-4	many	.	TGTGCCAGCAGTTTATTTGGGAGTGGCTACACCTTC	CASSLFGSGYTF
TRBJ1-2	TRBV14	many	.	TGTGCCAGCAGCCAAGGACCGGTTGGCTACACCTTC	CASSQGPVGYTF
TRBJ1-6	TRBV12-3/TRBV12-4	many	.	TGTGCCAGCAGCCAGGCGTCCTCCTATAATTCACCCCTCCACTTT	CASSQASSYNSPLHF
TRBJ1-5	TRBV28	many	.	TGTGCCAGCAGTTTCGGCCCCGATAGCAATCAGCCCCAGCATTTT	CASSFGPDSNQPQHF
TRBJ2-1	TRBV15	many	.	TGTGCCACCAGCGGCGGACAGAGACTCAATGAGCAGTTCTTC	CATSGGQRLNEQFF
TRBJ2-2	TRBV6-5	many	TRBD2	TGTGCCAGCAGTTACTCGATGGCGGGAGCGGGTCACGGGGAGCTGTTTTTT	CASSYSMAGAGHGELFF
TRBJ2-7	TRBV6-1	.	TRBD1	TGTGCCAGCAGGACCTGGGACAGGGGCGAGCAGTACTTC	CASRTWDRGEQYF
TRBJ2-7	TRBV11-2	many	TRBD1	TGTGCCAGCAGCTTTACAGGGGACCACTACGAGCAGTACTTC	CASSFTGDHYEQYF
TRBJ1-2	TRBV6-2/TRBV6-3	many	.	TGTGCCAGCAGCTACCCCGGGGAGGCCTATGGCTACACCTTC	CASSYPGEAYGYTF
TRBJ2-5	TRBV12-3/TRBV12-4	.	TRBD2	TGTGCCAGCAGCTACCGGACTAGCGGGAGGAAAGAGACCCAGTACTTC	CASSYRTSGRKETQYF
TRBJ2-2	TRBV6-5	many	.	TGTGCCAGCAGTTACCTACATGGGACCGGGGAGCTGTTTTTT	CASSYLHGTGELFF
TRBJ1-5	TRBV20-1	many	.	TGCAGTGCTAGAGATGCGGCCCGGCTTTTTAGCAATCAGCCCCAGCATTTT	CSARDAARLFSNQPQHF
TRBJ1-1	TRBV2	many	.	TGTGCCAGCAGTGGAGGCGGGCTGGCTGAAGCTTTCTTT	CASSGGGLAEAFF
TRBJ2-2	TRBV28	.	TRBD2	TGTGCCAGCAGTTTCACTAGCGGGAGGGTTATCGAGAACACCGGGGAGCTGTTTTTT	CASSFTSGRVIENTGELFF
TRBJ2-2	TRBV28	many	.	TGTGCCAGCAGCCCATTATTGGGGGAGCTGTTTTTT	CASSPLLGELFF
TRBJ2-2	TRBV12-3/TRBV12-4	many	TRBD2	TGTGCCAGCAGTCCGCTAGCGGGAGGGCCCGGGGAGCTGTTTTTT	CASSPLAGGPGELFF
TRBJ2-3	TRBV20-1	many	TRBD1	TGCAGTTCCTCGGGACAGGGTACAGATACGCAGTATTTT	CSSSGQGTDTQYF
TRBJ1-1	TRBV6-5	many	TRBD1	TGTGCCAGCAGTACAGGGGCTTGGACTGAAGCTTTCTTT	CASSTGAWTEAFF
TRBJ1-1	TRBV10-2	many	.	TGCGCCAGCCTAAGGGGCCTTGAAGCTTTCTTT	CASLRGLEAFF
TRBJ2-7	TRBV4-1	many	TRBD2	TGCGCCAGCAGCCAAGATCCAGCGGGGGTCTCCTACGAGCAGTACTTC	CASSQDPAGVSYEQYF
TRBJ1-1	TRBV12-3/TRBV12-4	.	.	TGTGCCAGCAGTTTTGGGAGCAAGAATTGGGAAGCTTTCTTT	CASSFGSKNWEAFF
TRBJ2-2	TRBV28	many	.	TGTGCCAGCTTGACAGACCCGAACACCGGGGAGCTGTTTTTT	CASLTDPNTGELFF
TRBJ1-1	TRBV5-1	many	.	TGCGCCAGCAGCCTCCTGGGTGCCGGGGGTGAAGCTTTCTTT	CASSLLGAGGEAFF
TRBJ2-5	TRBV2	few	TRBD2	TGTGCCAGCAGTGAATTGGGACTAGTTCAAGAGACCCAGTACTTC	CASSELGLVQETQYF
TRBJ2-7	TRBV27	many	.	TGTGCCAGCAGTTTAACCCTAGCGTTTCCCGAGCAGTACTTC	CASSLTLAFPEQYF
TRBJ2-7	TRBV6-1	many	.	TGTGCCAGCAGTGAGGTCCAGGGCCGGGCCTACGAGCAGTACTTC	CASSEVQGRAYEQYF
TRBJ1-2	TRBV12-3/TRBV12-4	many	.	TGTGCCAGCAGTTTTAGAGGGACCGCGGTAATCGGGGTAGGGGGCTACACCTTC	CASSFRGTAVIGVGGYTF
TRBJ1-1	TRBV12-3/TRBV12-4	many	.	TGTGCCAGCAGCACAGGACAGTTGGTGAAAGCTTTCTTT	CASSTGQLVKAFF
TRBJ1-2	TRBV27	many	TRBD1	TGTGCCAGCAGTTTATCGGTGACAGGGTCCTATGGCTACACCTTC	CASSLSVTGSYGYTF
TRBJ2-7	TRBV28	many	.	TGTGCCAGCAGCCCCGTTGTCTCCTACTCCTACGAGCAGTACTTC	CASSPVVSYSYEQYF
TRBJ1-2	TRBV12-3/TRBV12-4	.	.	TGTGCCAGCAGTATATTACAGGGTAACGGCTACACCTTC	CASSILQGNGYTF
TRBJ2-7	TRBV20-1	many	TRBD2	TGCAGTGTGAAGGGAGGGGCCAGCGGGAGTCAATACGAGCAGTACTTC	CSVKGGASGSQYEQYF
TRBJ2-7	TRBV6-1	many	TRBD1	TGTGCCAGCAGTGAATGGAGGACAGGGAACAACTACGAGCAGTACTTC	CASSEWRTGNNYEQYF
TRBJ2-4	TRBV2	many	TRBD1	TGTGCCAGCAGTCAGACCGACAGGGCGGGAAACATTCAGTACTTC	CASSQTDRAGNIQYF
TRBJ1-1	TRBV6-1	many	.	TGTGCCAGCAGTGAAGGTCTGGGGAAAGCTTTCTTT	CASSEGLGKAFF
TRBJ2-7	TRBV6-1	many	TRBD2	TGTGCCAGCAGAGAAGCGGGAGTTCGCGAGCAGTACTTC	CASREAGVREQYF
TRBJ2-3	TRBV4-1	few	TRBD1	TGCGCCAGCAGCCAAGCCTACAGGGGGTTAGGCACAGATACGCAGTATTTT	CASSQAYRGLGTDTQYF
TRBJ2-2	TRBV12-3/TRBV12-4	many	.	TGTGCCGGGGGGATAGCGGCGAACACCGGGGAGCTGTTTTTT	CAGGIAANTGELFF
TRBJ2-7	TRBV24-1	few	.	TGTGCCACCAGTGACCGTTCCGGGACAAGCTACGAGCAGTACTTC	CATSDRSGTSYEQYF
TRBJ1-3	TRBV20-1	few	.	TGCAGTGCTCTAAGTCTGGGGGGAAACACCATATATTTT	CSALSLGGNTIYF
TRBJ2-7	TRBV12-3/TRBV12-4	few	TRBD2	TGTGCCAGCAGTTCTCTAGCGGGCCCATACGAGCAGTACTTC	CASSSLAGPYEQYF
TRBJ2-5	TRBV7-8	many	.	TGTGCCAGCAGCTTCAACGGGATGGCCCTCCTGGAGACCCAGTACTTC	CASSFNGMALLETQYF
TRBJ2-7	TRBV27	.	TRBD1	TGTGCCAGCGGGTTCCCCAGGGGGCCTCCCTACGAGCAGTACTTC	CASGFPRGPPYEQYF
TRBJ1-2	TRBV15	.	.	TGTGCCACCAGCAGAGACGGCAGGGAGAATGGCTACACCTTC	CATSRDGRENGYTF
TRBJ2-7	TRBV6-2/TRBV6-3	many	.	TGTGCCAGCAGTTACTCACCCCTAGGAGTTCAATACTTC	CASSYSPLGVQYF
TRBJ2-2	TRBV5-1	many	.	TGCGCCAGCAGCTTGGGTATCGTGGACACCGGGGAGCTGTTTTTT	CASSLGIVDTGELFF
TRBJ2-2	TRBV29-1	.	.	TGCAGCGTTGTGCCCCGGGGTACCGGGGAGCTGTTTTTT	CSVVPRGTGELFF
TRBJ2-7	TRBV12-3/TRBV12-4	many	TRBD2	TGTGCCAGCAGCCCCGGTTTAGCGGGCGAGCAGTACTTC	CASSPGLAGEQYF
TRBJ2-3	TRBV5-1	few	TRBD2	TGCGCCAGCACCTTAAGCAGCGGGAGTAGCTATACGCAGTATTTT	CASTLSSGSSYTQYF